This passage covers 27 T cell receptor beta chains from one sample sequenced in a study of shared clonotypes between healthy human individuals. Sequenced by immunoSEQ multiplex PCR; TCRdb stores in-frame clones only, minus some. The table lists approximately 320,000 clones, roughly 84% of them singletons. The sequenced material came from memory CD8+ T cells sorted from blood. Subset defined: CD45RO+ cells pooled with CCR7-negative TemRA cells. The receptor set was obtained from a man between 18 and 35 years old in good health.

The J gene is TRBJ1-1, the V gene TRBV25-1, with 7 bases lining up with TRBD1. V lost 3 bases to trimming and J lost 7 bases; unmatched junction nucleotides: 11. The germline gives CDR1 MGHDK, CDR2 SYGVNS. The CDR3 covers 15 residues. CDR3 in DNA: TGTGCCAGCAGTGACAACAGGGGAATGTTAGGTGAAGCTTTCTTT. Protein product: CASSDNRGMLGEAFF.

The chain uses TRBV21-1 and TRBJ1-6. TRBV21-1 is shown as a pseudogene. The CDR3 totals 11 residues. CDR3 bases: TGTGCCAGCAGCAACCGTCGGGCCCTCCACTTT. This gives the protein CASSNRRALHF.

The rearrangement joins TRBV27 to TRBJ2-1; D is undetermined. Per the germline V gene, CDR1 is MNHEY and CDR2 is SMNVEV (reference sequence). Trimming shortened V by 0 bases and J by 2 bases, and 11 bases separated the two germline ends. The CDR3 consists of 16 residues. This CDR3 is CASSLSLAAPYNEQFF. The CDR3 coding sequence is TGTGCCAGCAGTTTATCGCTGGCAGCCCCCTACAATGAGCAGTTCTTC.

A remark on this clone: Other DNA sequences of this sample code for an identical CDR3. V gene TRBV27 combines with J gene TRBJ2-7; D uncertain. This CDR3 has 13 amino acids. Germline V gene sequence: CDR1 MNHEY, CDR2 SMNVEV (reference sequence). With 2 bases removed from V and 1 base from J, the gap between germline ends came to 6 bases. The CDR3 region has the DNA TGTGCCAGCAGTTTAACTGGATCCTACGAGCAGTACTTC. Translated, it gives CASSLTGSYEQYF.

This chain links TRBV18 with TRBJ2-4; D perhaps matches TRBD1 (5 bases). Trimming removed 8 bases at V and 3 bases at J, with 11 bases between. Germline loops: CDR1 KGHSH, CDR2 LQKENI. The CDR3 is made up of 13 amino acids. The CDR3 sequence: CASEGVDKNIQYF. The CDR3 DNA sequence: TGTGCCAGCGAAGGGGTTGACAAAAACATTCAGTACTTC.

This clone was counted a few times. This rearrangement joins TRBV7-9 to TRBJ2-3; perhaps TRBD1 as D (5 bases). V was shortened by 10 bases and J by 3 bases, with 20 bases between the two germline ends. Germline lookup yields CDR1 SEHNR and CDR2 FQNEAQ (reference sequence). This CDR3 contains 15 residues. The CDR3 reads CATRFRALETDTQYF. DNA for the CDR3: TGTGCCACCAGATTCAGGGCGTTGGAGACAGATACGCAGTATTTT.

The chain has TRBV9 and TRBJ2-2; possible D gene TRBD2, 6 bases. In germline, CDR1 is SGDLS, CDR2 YYNGEE. V lost 0 bases to trimming and J lost 2 bases, with 11 bases between them. CDR3 length equals 16 residues. This CDR3 reads CASSVAGTPNTGELFF. CDR3 nucleotides: TGTGCCAGCAGCGTAGCTGGGACTCCCAACACCGGGGAGCTGTTTTTT.

The chain joins TRBV18 to TRBJ2-7; 9 bases fit TRBD1. CDR3 size: 14 residues. V gave up 5 bases and J gave up 1 base; unmatched junction bases: 3. The germline V gene encodes CDR1 KGHSH and CDR2 LQKENI. As DNA, the CDR3 is TGTGCCAGCTCATACGGGACAGGGTCCTACGAGCAGTACTTC. As protein: CASSYGTGSYEQYF.

The rearrangement links TRBV19 to TRBJ2-7; TRBD1 might be the D (6 bases). The germline gives CDR1 LNHDA, CDR2 SQIVND (reference sequence). V was shortened by 3 bases and J by 5 bases, with 11 bases between the two germline ends. CDR3 size: 13 residues. For the CDR3, the DNA is TGTGCCAGTAGTATTTGGACAGAGGACGAGCAGTACTTC. This encodes CASSIWTEDEQYF.

With regard to this clone: A far larger clone is one nucleotide away, so this likely arose from a read error. Other DNA sequences in this sample translate to the same CDR3. J is TRBJ1-5 and V is TRBV10-3; the D is unclear. The CDR3 has 12 amino acids. Germline V CDR1 and CDR2: ENHRY, SYGVKD. CDR3 in DNA: TGTGCCATCAGCGAGTCATATCAGCCCCAGCATTTT. Translation gives CAISESYQPQHF.

This chain links TRBV28 with TRBJ1-3; 7 positions match TRBD1. Germline CDR1 reads MDHEN; CDR2 reads SYDVKM. This CDR3 comprises 17 residues. V shed 4 bases and J 0 bases; nucleotides not matched to a gene: 9. CDR3 bases: TGTGCCAGCAGTTCCTTTTTCAACAGGGGCTCTGGAAACACCATATATTTT. This codes for CASSSFFNRGSGNTIYF. Variable domain in full (rest from reference TRBV28 and TRBJ1-3): DVKVTQSSRYLVKRTGEKVFLECVQDMDHENMFWYRQDPGLGLRLIYFSYDVKMKEKGDIPEGYSVSREKKERFSLILESASTNQTSMYLCASSSFFNRGSGNTIYFGEGSWLTVV.

The chain combines TRBV9 with TRBJ1-5; TRBD1 matches at 7 bases. Germline assignment: CDR1 SGDLS and CDR2 YYNGEE. The CDR3 loop spans 15 amino acids. Losses at the gene ends were 4 bases for V and 0 bases for J; bases not matched to a gene: 4. The CDR3 DNA reads TGTGCCAGCAGCCCCCGACAGGGTAGCAATCAGCCCCAGCATTTT. It specifies CASSPRQGSNQPQHF.

This sequence joins TRBV4-1 and TRBJ1-2, with D possibly being TRBD1 (6 bases). V shed 1 base and J shed 1 base, with 16 bases lying between them. The germline V gene encodes CDR1 MGHRA and CDR2 YSYEKL. This CDR3 is 17 amino acids long. CDR3 sequence: CASSQVSGTTSNYGYTF. Here the CDR3 DNA reads TGCGCCAGCAGCCAAGTTTCAGGGACAACTAGTAACTATGGCTACACCTTC.

J is TRBJ2-7 and V is TRBV2; the match to TRBD1 covers 10 bases. V gave up 10 bases and J gave up 1 base; unmatched junction bases: 7. Per the germline V gene, CDR1 is SNHLY and CDR2 is FYNNEI. The CDR3 covers 14 residues. As DNA, the CDR3 is TGTGCCACCCTTGGACAGGGGGTATCCTACGAGCAGTACTTC. Translating it yields CATLGQGVSYEQYF. The full variable domain, with the rest looked up from reference TRBV2 and TRBJ2-7, is EPEVTQTPSHQVTQMGQEVILRCVPISNHLYFYWYRQILGQKVEFLVSFYNNEISEKSEIFDDQFSVERPDGSNFTLKIRSTKLEDSAMYFCATLGQGVSYEQYFGPGTRLTVT.

About this clone: The sample has other DNA sequences that encode this CDR3 too. The chain employs TRBV5-1 and TRBJ2-7, with D possibly matching TRBD1 (6 bases). V lost 0 bases and J 0 bases, leaving 7 bases between the germline ends. CDR1 SGHRS and CDR2 YFSETQ come from the germline V gene. The length of the CDR3 is 14 residues. The CDR3 bases are TGCGCCAGCAGCTTGGGAGGGGGCTCCTACGAGCAGTACTTC. Encoded protein: CASSLGGGSYEQYF.

The V and J genes are TRBV5-1 and TRBJ1-1, with 7 bases that match TRBD1. The CDR3 loop spans 14 amino acids. J gave up 1 base and V 0 bases, and 0 bases lay outside the gene matches. From germline, CDR1 is SGHRS and CDR2 YFSETQ. CDR3 coding DNA: TGCGCCAGCAGCTTGGAGGGGGCGAACACTGAAGCTTTCTTT. Translation gives CASSLEGANTEAFF.

This rearrangement joins TRBV5-1 to TRBJ2-7, with D hard to call. There are 14 residues in the CDR3. The V end was cut by 4 bases, the J end by 4 bases, with 15 bases between. Germline V gene lookup returns CDR1 SGHRS and CDR2 YFSETQ. The CDR3 DNA reads as TGCGCCAGCAGCACCCCGGAACGTACGTACGAGCAGTACTTC. It encodes CASSTPERTYEQYF. Full variable domain (rest looked up from reference TRBV5-1 and TRBJ2-7): KAGVTQTPRYLIKTRGQQVTLSCSPISGHRSVSWYQQTPGQGLQFLFEYFSETQRNKGNFPGRFSGRQFSNSRSEMNVSTLELGDSALYLCASSTPERTYEQYFGPGTRLTVT.

The chain combines TRBV5-6 with TRBJ2-7; D remains ambiguous. The CDR3 has 13 residues. In germline, CDR1 is SGHDT, CDR2 YYEEEE. Trimming cost V 0 bases and J 6 bases, with 10 bases left between them. The DNA of the CDR3 is TGTGCCAGCAGCTTGGGGTGGGGTGGCGAGCAGTACTTC. Translated, it gives CASSLGWGGEQYF.

This chain links TRBV9 with TRBJ1-1; D may be TRBD1 (5 bases). The CDR3 length is 14 residues. CDR1 is SGDLS and CDR2 is YYNGEE in the germline V gene. V dropped 0 bases and J dropped 4 bases, with 10 bases sitting between them. The CDR3 region is CASSVGRGVTEAFF. The CDR3 region has the DNA TGTGCCAGCAGCGTAGGGAGGGGCGTCACTGAAGCTTTCTTT.

The count of this clone is one. V and J are TRBV4-1 and TRBJ2-6; D ambiguous. The CDR3 contains 15 residues. Germline CDR1 reads MGHRA; CDR2 reads YSYEKL. V lost 3 bases to trimming and J lost 1 base, with 7 bases between them. The CDR3 bases are TGCGCCAGCAGCCACGTTGTTTCTGGGGCCAACGTCCTGACTTTC. This translates into CASSHVVSGANVLTF.

This clone was seen a handful of times. The chain uses TRBV27 and TRBJ2-7; D possibly corresponds to TRBD2 (6 bases). The CDR3 is 13 residues long. The germline V gene encodes CDR1 MNHEY and CDR2 SMNVEV (reference sequence). V gave up 1 base and J gave up 6 bases, with 10 bases separating them. CDR3 in amino acids: CASSLLGDSEQYF. The CDR3 nucleotides read TGTGCCAGCAGTTTATTGGGGGACTCCGAGCAGTACTTC.

V and J are TRBV19 and TRBJ2-5; D possibly matches TRBD1 or TRBD2 (5 bases each). Trimming shortened V by 4 bases and J by 2 bases, and 11 bases separated the two germline ends. The CDR3 is made up of 14 amino acids. Germline CDR1 and CDR2: LNHDA and SQIVND (reference sequence). CDR3 in DNA: TGTGCCAGTAGTACGTGGGACCAGCAAGAGACCCAGTACTTC. Amino acids: CASSTWDQQETQYF.

This clone was seen a single time. The CDR3 sequence: CASSESGGGPTDTQYF. The CDR3 bases are TGTGCCAGCAGTGAATCAGGCGGGGGGCCCACAGATACGCAGTATTTT. The chain couples TRBV2 to TRBJ2-3, with 8 positions matching TRBD2. Germline V gene lookup returns CDR1 SNHLY and CDR2 FYNNEI. The ends lost 2 bases at V and 2 bases at J; junction bases unmatched: 6. The CDR3 extends over 16 amino acids.

The CDR3 protein is CASSLIDDALHF. The CDR3 region has the DNA TGTGCCAGCAGTTTGATCGACGATGCCCTCCACTTT. The genes are TRBV27 and TRBJ1-6; D unresolved. Germline CDR1 reads MNHEY; CDR2 reads SMNVEV (reference sequence). CDR3 length equals 12 residues. Trimming removed 3 bases at V and 14 bases at J, with 11 bases between.

This clone occurred once. The V and J genes are TRBV5-1 and TRBJ1-5; TRBD1 agrees at 8 bases. V dropped 3 bases and J dropped 4; count of bases not matched to a gene: 6. This CDR3 is built from 15 residues. Germline V gives CDR1 SGHRS, CDR2 YFSETQ. CDR3 residues: CASSWTGTDNQPQHF. CDR3 sequence (DNA): TGCGCCAGCAGCTGGACAGGGACAGATAATCAGCCCCAGCATTTT. Based on the CDR3 plus reference TRBV5-1 and TRBJ1-5, the full variable domain is KAGVTQTPRYLIKTRGQQVTLSCSPISGHRSVSWYQQTPGQGLQFLFEYFSETQRNKGNFPGRFSGRQFSNSRSEMNVSTLELGDSALYLCASSWTGTDNQPQHFGDGTRLSIL.

This rearrangement joins TRBV2 to TRBJ2-5; 12 positions match TRBD2. The CDR3 loop spans 18 amino acids. V dropped 3 bases and J dropped 5; count of bases not matched to a gene: 13. Germline V gene sequence: CDR1 SNHLY, CDR2 FYNNEI. The CDR3 nucleotides read TGTGCCAGCAGTGACGGTACCACTAGCGGGGGGCCTGTGGAGACCCAGTACTTC. It encodes CASSDGTTSGGPVETQYF.

The V and J genes are TRBV13 and TRBJ2-1, with TRBD2 matching over 9 bases. Germline V gives CDR1 PRHDT, CDR2 FYEKMQ (reference sequence). The V gene end was trimmed by 2 bases and the J gene end by 10 bases; junction bases not matched to a gene: 6. The CDR3 has 14 residues. The CDR3 loop reads CASSLRLAGKEQFF. As DNA, the CDR3 is TGTGCCAGCAGCTTAAGGCTAGCGGGAAAGGAGCAGTTCTTC.